The source of this T cell receptor (beta chain) is a study of cytotoxic CD8 clonotypes in ibrutinib-treated CLL (dated by TCRdb to the early 2020s). In the study overall: The cohort included around 15 treatment-naive and eleven to twelve relapsed/refractory patients; around 17 were IGHV unmutated. Of the 70 to 90 people in the trial, some 28 had longitudinal samples available. Partial responses were observed in some 24 patients and complete responses in 2; after a median follow-up of around 68 months, remission was maintained in some 14 patients and progression was observed in some 12. Response samples were taken after a median of approximately 12 months on treatment, ranging from about 6 to 40 months. Patients were still on ibrutinib when every remission and progressive disease sample was collected. On average, each sample yielded roughly 260,000 productive templates and roughly 95,000 productive rearrangements. Cryopreserved peripheral blood mononuclear cells were collected before treatment, at response, and at either disease progression or sustained remission. General findings and caveats noted by the study authors: Public clonotypes were found to be uncommon and were observed to contract or remain stable during treatment; the increase in clonality was shown to reflect expansion of private clonotypes at ibrutinib response. Sampling times were not matched between patients in sustained remission and patients whose disease was progressing, and lymph node repertoires were not examined. Baseline clonality was found to be higher than that of age-matched healthy donors and was strongly correlated with circulating CD8+ T-cell counts. Clonality increased at ibrutinib response, stayed stable in sustained remission, and fell back toward baseline at progression.

The goal of deep resolution MiSeq sequencing was a depth between 1 in 1 million and 1 in 200,000 T cells, and coverage averaged 10x per clonotype. The immunoSEQ hsTCRB Kit was used to generate the TCR beta libraries. The study's own analysis went as follows. Data were analyzed with ImmunoSEQ Data Assistant and ImmunoSEQ Analyzer, with V, D and J genes assigned per IMGT definitions. Clonality was computed as one minus normalized Shannon entropy of productive rearrangement frequencies, ranging from 0 to 1. Only overrepresented clonotypes making up at least 0.05% of the repertoire of each patient were included in the public clonotype analysis. Repertoires from around 13 age-matched healthy donors in immuneACCESS were used as clonality controls. Sourced from immuneACCESS, this table was stored by TCRdb with only in-frame sequences that have V and J called. A share of the clones is absent; for the studies checked, an unresolved V gene accounts for under half, and the remainder has no known explanation. The DNA was the basis for D and trimming; V, J and clone size are from that table. In this sample the table shows a few hundred thousand clones, under 75% of which occur a single time. The ten largest clones represent 15% of the sample.

Regarding this clone: It has no known antigen specificity. No base quality values were provided; no much bigger clone lies one nucleotide off.

The CDR1 and CDR2 encoded by the germline V gene are SGHVS and FNYEAQ. Trimming costs V 7 bases and J 4 bases, and their ends lie 13 bases apart. The CDR3, cysteine through phenylalanine, is 13 amino acids long. The sequence is cut down to CDR3 DNA, 39 bases in frame from base 1. The time point label corresponds to: approximately 2 years on ibrutinib. For TCR beta library preparation, 1.5 to 2 micrograms of genomic DNA were isolated from cryopreserved PBMCs. Longitudinal blood samples from CLL patients on ibrutinib monotherapy were analyzed using high-throughput TCR beta sequencing. The patients took part in an open-label, single-center phase 2 trial of ibrutinib monotherapy.

Source: PBMCs, taken after 24 months of ibrutinib treatment. Here the chain combines TRBV7-6 and TRBJ2-5, with a tentative D gene TRBD2 over 6 matching bases. This TCR derives from a human donor with chronic lymphocytic leukemia. The DNA sequence is TGTGCCAGCACCCAAGGGAGGTCAGAGACCCAGTACTTC. Translated, it reads CASTQGRSETQYF.